The 26 T cell receptor beta chains reported below all come from one sample, sequenced in a study of early T cells in non-severe SARS-CoV-2 infection. TCRdb re-derived calls from the 5' RACE reads in MiXCR, one entry per CDR3 protein. The sample contains some 80,000 distinct CDR3 sequences, 5% of which appear only once. The material was whole blood, obtained at baseline. The receptors here all came from an adult who was a healthcare worker with PCR-confirmed SARS-CoV-2 infection or an uninfected control (not recorded which).

This clonotype was found many times. This sequence joins TRBV20-1 and TRBJ2-7; TRBD1 agrees at 7 bases. The germline CDR1 and CDR2 sequences are DFQATT and SNEGSKA (reference sequence). CDR3 length: 13 residues. The V and J ends lost 5 bases and 2 bases, in that order; junction bases with no gene match: 6. CDR3 amino acids: CSAQRTGTYEQYF. CDR3 nucleotide sequence: TGCAGTGCTCAAAGGACAGGTACCTACGAGCAGTACTTC.

This clonotype came up a few times. The rearrangement links TRBV20-1 to TRBJ2-1; the D is unclear. The CDR3 covers 14 residues. Deletions cut 2 bases from V and 8 bases from J, with 16 bases between. Germline CDR1 DFQATT, CDR2 SNEGSKA (reference sequence). The CDR3 DNA reads TGCAGTGCTAGAAAGGTCCCTGAAGGGTATGAGCAGTTCTTC. It specifies CSARKVPEGYEQFF.

This chain connects TRBV29-1 to TRBJ2-7, with D possibly matching TRBD1 (6 bases). CDR1 and CDR2 (germline): SQVTM, ANQGSEA. V lost 5 bases, J lost 3 bases, and 8 bases lay in between. This CDR3 region has 11 residues. The CDR3 nucleotides read TGCAGCGTTTACAGGGACTACGAGCAGTACTTC. Protein sequence: CSVYRDYEQYF.

V and J are TRBV5-1 and TRBJ2-7, with D possibly being TRBD2 (6 bases). The CDR3 is 14 amino acids. The V gene's germline CDR1 is SGHRS and CDR2 YFSETQ. V lost 0 bases and J 6 bases, leaving 13 bases between the germline ends. CDR3 nucleotide sequence: TGCGCCAGCAGCTTGGGATTCGCGGGGACCGAGCAGTACTTC. Translated: CASSLGFAGTEQYF.

Concerning this clonotype itself: Being one base from a much bigger clone, this may be a read error. The chain recombines TRBV7-2 with TRBJ2-1; D is unresolved. V was trimmed by 3 bases and J by 6 bases, leaving 12 bases between them. The germline CDR1 and CDR2 sequences are SGHTA and FQGNSA. The CDR3 spans 14 residues. This CDR3 reads CASSLFSLANEQFF. The CDR3 nucleotides are TGTGCCAGCAGCTTGTTTTCCCTTGCCAATGAGCAGTTCTTC.

The sample holds many counts of this clonotype. V gene TRBV20-1 combines with J gene TRBJ1-5; D remains unclear. The CDR3 consists of 14 residues. Germline CDR1 is DFQATT and CDR2 is SNEGSKA (reference sequence). V was trimmed by 6 bases and J by 5 bases, leaving 17 bases between them. CDR3 coding DNA: TGCAGTGCCCCGGTAGCGGGGATGGATCAGCCCCAGCATTTT. Protein sequence: CSAPVAGMDQPQHF.

This clonotype was seen ten or more times. The CDR3 region is CASSLWLADNEQFF. CDR3 coding DNA: TGCGCCAGCAGCTTGTGGCTAGCGGACAATGAGCAGTTCTTC. V is TRBV5-1 and J is TRBJ2-1, with TRBD2 identical over 7 bases. Germline-derived CDR1 and CDR2 are SGHRS and YFSETQ. This CDR3 has 14 amino acids. V shed 1 base and J 5 bases; nucleotides not matched to a gene: 3.

This clonotype occurred a few times. This CDR3 reads CASSQEGTSPSTDTQYF. The DNA of the CDR3 is TGCGCCAGCAGCCAAGAAGGGACTAGCCCTTCCACAGATACGCAGTATTTT. The genes are TRBV4-1 and TRBJ2-3, with 9 bases identical to TRBD2. V shed 0 bases, J shed 2 bases, and the junction held 6 bases outside the gene matches. The length of the CDR3 is 17 residues. Germline V gives CDR1 MGHRA, CDR2 YSYEKL.

This clonotype was recorded at least ten times. V and J are TRBV12-3 or TRBV12-4 and TRBJ1-3; no clear D gene. This CDR3 is built from 14 residues. V was shortened by 2 bases and J by 0 bases, with 5 bases between the two germline ends. The CDR3 nucleotides are TGTGCCAGCAGTTTACCGTTCTCTGGAAACACCATATATTTT. This gives the protein CASSLPFSGNTIYF.

In its sample, this clonotype was seen many times. V usage is TRBV5-5 and J usage is TRBJ2-2, with no clear D. The V gene lost 0 bases and the J gene lost 5 bases, with 5 bases spanning the gap. This CDR3 is 13 amino acids long. Germline CDR1 reads SGHKS; CDR2 reads YYEKEE (reference sequence). Here the CDR3 reads CASSLGVTGELFF. The CDR3 bases are TGTGCCAGCAGCTTGGGCGTAACCGGGGAGCTGTTTTTT.

This clonotype was observed many times. The rearrangement links TRBV29-1 to TRBJ2-5; 8 bases agree with TRBD2. The trim removed 5 bases at V and 6 bases at J, leaving 5 bases unmatched. The CDR3 runs 12 residues. CDR1 and CDR2 (germline): SQVTM, ANQGSEA. The CDR3 spells CSVREGRQTQYF. As DNA, the CDR3 is TGCAGCGTTCGGGAGGGGCGGCAGACCCAGTACTTC.

This clonotype was observed at least ten times. This chain joins TRBV24-1 and TRBJ2-1; TRBD2 aligns across 14 bases. Germline-derived CDR1 and CDR2 are KGHDR and SFDVKD. The CDR3 sequence is 16 residues long. V lost 9 bases, J lost 5 bases, and 8 bases stayed unmatched. Written as DNA, the CDR3 is TGTGCCACCGGGACTAGCGGGAGTCGGGGTAACAATGAGCAGTTCTTC. It specifies CATGTSGSRGNNEQFF.

A note on this clonotype: At one boundary the junction diverges from the germline segment, which might be a read error. The rearrangement links TRBV12-3 or TRBV12-4 to TRBJ1-1; D may be TRBD1 (5 bases). CDR3 length equals 14 residues. This chain's CDR3 is CASSTGIVETEAFF. Written as DNA, the CDR3 is TGTGCCAGCAGTACAGGAATCGTCGAAACTGAAGCTTTCTTC.

This clonotype came up many times. The chain recombines TRBV20-1 with TRBJ1-1; D is unresolved. The CDR3 is 12 residues long. Trimming pared 6 bases from V and 5 bases from J, leaving 13 bases between. From germline, CDR1 is DFQATT and CDR2 SNEGSKA (reference sequence). CDR3 region: CSAFADGTEAFF. The CDR3 bases are TGCAGTGCCTTCGCCGATGGGACTGAAGCTTTCTTT.

This clonotype was picked up many times. The chain joins TRBV19 to TRBJ2-1; TRBD2 agrees at 12 bases. Trimming took 2 bases from V and 4 from J; bases not matched to a gene: 6. This CDR3 is built from 17 residues. CDR1 is LNHDA, CDR2 SQIVND, per germline (reference sequence). CDR3 DNA sequence: TGTGCCAGTAGTATAACTAGCGGGAGGTTGGGTTACAATGAGCAGTTCTTC. Protein product: CASSITSGRLGYNEQFF.

This clonotype has at least ten counts. This chain links TRBV27 with TRBJ2-1; D is ambiguous. Germline assignment: CDR1 MNHEY and CDR2 SMNVEV (reference sequence). The CDR3 has 13 amino acids. Trimming removed 5 bases from V and 4 bases from J, with 9 bases in between. As DNA, the CDR3 is TGTGCCAGCAGTCCAACCCGTTACAATGAGCAGTTCTTC. Translated, it gives CASSPTRYNEQFF.

In its sample, this clonotype was seen many times. This chain links TRBV7-2 with TRBJ1-5; D might be TRBD1 (5 bases). The V gene lost 4 bases and the J gene lost 0 bases, with 7 bases spanning the gap. The V gene's germline CDR1 is SGHTA and CDR2 FQGNSA. The CDR3 consists of 14 residues. The CDR3 sequence is CASSSDNSNQPQHF. DNA for the CDR3: TGTGCCAGCAGCTCGGACAATAGCAATCAGCCCCAGCATTTT.

The table lists this clonotype with many counts. The rearrangement links TRBV28 to TRBJ2-1; 11 bases agree with TRBD2. V shed 3 bases, J shed 10 bases, and the junction held 8 bases outside the gene matches. The CDR3 is 15 amino acids. Germline V lookup: CDR1 MDHEN, CDR2 SYDVKM. This CDR3 is CASSLVAGGPEEQFF. The CDR3 DNA reads as TGTGCCAGCAGTTTGGTAGCGGGAGGGCCGGAGGAGCAGTTCTTC.

In its sample, this clonotype was seen many times. This chain joins TRBV7-2 and TRBJ1-1, with D hard to call. Germline CDR1 SGHTA, CDR2 FQGNSA. The V end lost 7 bases, the J end lost 3 bases, and 15 bases lay between the germline ends. The CDR3 is 14 residues long. As DNA, the CDR3 is TGTGCCAGCACCCCTAGGAAGGACTACACTGAAGCTTTCTTT. Translated, it gives CASTPRKDYTEAFF.

This clonotype showed up just a few times. The chain carries TRBV7-9 and TRBJ2-7; 7 positions match TRBD1. CDR3 length equals 14 residues. The germline CDR1 and CDR2 sequences are SEHNR and FQNEAQ (reference sequence). V lost 5 bases, J lost 2 bases, and 6 bases stayed unmatched. The CDR3, as DNA: TGTGCCAGCAGCCCAGTGGACAGGACCTACGAGCAGTACTTC. This codes for CASSPVDRTYEQYF.

There are many counts of this clonotype. The CDR3 DNA is TGTGCCATCAGACCGGGACAGAACACAGATACGCAGTATTTT. This sequence encodes CAIRPGQNTDTQYF. The V and J genes are TRBV10-3 and TRBJ2-3; TRBD1 aligns across 7 bases. The CDR3 extends over 14 amino acids. Germline assignment: CDR1 ENHRY and CDR2 SYGVKD. The trim removed 6 bases at V and 2 bases at J, leaving 5 bases unmatched.

This clonotype has ten or more counts. This chain connects TRBV27 to TRBJ1-1; a possible D gene is TRBD1 (5 bases). Per the germline V gene, CDR1 is MNHEY and CDR2 is SMNVEV (reference sequence). Trimming left V 6 bases short and J 2 bases short, with 19 bases between. The CDR3 length is 16 residues. The CDR3 reads CASSRGYLGENTEAFF. The DNA for the CDR3 is TGTGCCAGCAGCCGGGGATACTTGGGGGAAAACACTGAAGCTTTCTTT.

This clonotype was seen repeatedly, ten times or more. V and J are TRBV19 and TRBJ2-1, with TRBD1 identical over 9 bases. The CDR3 runs to 15 residues. Germline V lookup: CDR1 LNHDA, CDR2 SQIVND (reference sequence). V lost 6 bases, J lost 4 bases, and 7 bases stayed unmatched. This CDR3 is CASRAGTGNYNEQFF. CDR3 in DNA: TGTGCCAGTAGGGCCGGGACAGGGAATTACAATGAGCAGTTCTTC.

V usage is TRBV11-2 and J usage is TRBJ2-7; maybe TRBD2 (5 bases). This CDR3 has 12 amino acids. The V gene lost 2 bases and the J gene lost 5 bases, with 7 bases spanning the gap. CDR1 is SGHAT, CDR2 FQNNGV, per germline. For the CDR3, the DNA is TGTGCCAGCAGCTTATACGGGGACGAGCAGTACTTC. Translation gives CASSLYGDEQYF.

This clonotype was detected many times. The rearrangement joins TRBV10-1 to TRBJ2-1; D possibly uses TRBD1 or TRBD2 (5 bases each). Between the trimmed V and J ends, which lost 3 bases and 0 bases, there was a span of 9 bases. The length of the CDR3 is 15 residues. Germline CDR1 and CDR2: WNHNN and SYGVQD (reference sequence). The CDR3 spells CASSDWGSSYNEQFF. The CDR3 DNA reads TGCGCCAGCAGTGATTGGGGGAGCTCCTACAATGAGCAGTTCTTC.

The chain carries TRBV5-4 and TRBJ1-5; D perhaps matches TRBD1 (5 bases). The length of the CDR3 is 13 residues. CDR1 is SGHNT, CDR2 YYREEE, per germline (reference sequence). Trimming took off 2 bases at V and 10 bases at J, with 13 bases between the two ends. The CDR3 nucleotides read TGTGCCAGCAGCTTAGGCGGGGGACGTCCCCAGCATTTT. It yields the protein CASSLGGGRPQHF.